What follows are 9 T cell receptor beta chains derived from one specimen sequenced in a study of cytomegalovirus exposure and HLA in healthy donors. Assay: immunoSEQ multiplex PCR; the TCRdb copy retains only in-frame clones and omits some. This repertoire shows approximately 230,000 clones, roughly 87% found once; its top ten account for around 12%. The sequenced sample consisted of PBMCs. These receptors all stem from a man between 18 and 35 years old in good health and CMV-seropositive.

The chain couples TRBV18 to TRBJ1-3; no clear D gene. V was cut by 7 bases and J by 7 bases, with 11 bases left in between. The CDR3 covers 12 residues. Germline V gene sequence: CDR1 KGHSH, CDR2 LQKENI. CDR3 nucleotides: TGTGCCAGCTTTCCGACGGGCAACACCATATATTTT. Protein product: CASFPTGNTIYF.

The rearrangement links TRBV5-4 to TRBJ2-1; D is perhaps TRBD2 (6 bases). The V gene lost 0 bases and the J gene lost 6 bases, with 13 bases spanning the gap. Germline V gene lookup returns CDR1 SGHNT and CDR2 YYREEE (reference sequence). The CDR3 extends over 15 amino acids. The CDR3 DNA reads as TGTGCCAGCAGCTTGGCGTTAGCAGCGGGCAATGAGCAGTTCTTC. It encodes CASSLALAAGNEQFF.

The chain joins TRBV2 to TRBJ2-7; 7 nucleotides line up with TRBD1. The CDR3 covers 14 residues. V was clipped by 4 bases and J by 2 bases; unmatched bases: 5. Germline loops: CDR1 SNHLY, CDR2 FYNNEI. The CDR3 reads CASSGTGNPYEQYF. The CDR3 DNA sequence: TGTGCCAGCAGTGGGACAGGTAACCCCTACGAGCAGTACTTC.

The chain carries TRBV28 and TRBJ2-6; unclear D gene. Per the germline V gene, CDR1 is MDHEN and CDR2 is SYDVKM. The ends were cut back, 6 bases at V and 4 bases at J, with 10 bases in the middle. CDR3 length equals 14 residues. The DNA of the CDR3 is TGTGCCAGCAGAGAGCCGAGCGGGGCCAACGTCCTGACTTTC. It translates to CASREPSGANVLTF.

CDR3 nucleotide sequence: TGTGCCAGCAGTTCCGGACAGGGGGCGAGGGAGCAGTACTTC. It is translated as CASSSGQGAREQYF. This sequence joins TRBV6-5 and TRBJ2-7; TRBD1 matches 11 bases. CDR3 size: 14 residues. Germline V gives CDR1 MNHEY, CDR2 SVGAGI. V lost 4 bases and J lost 7; bases outside the gene matches: 6.

This chain connects TRBV6-1 to TRBJ1-5; no reliable D call. The V end lost 5 bases, the J end lost 0 bases, and 5 bases lay between the germline ends. The CDR3 loop spans 13 amino acids. Germline CDR1 MNHNS, CDR2 SASEGT. The CDR3 DNA is TGTGCCAGCAGTTCGGTTAGCAATCAGCCCCAGCATTTT. Encoded protein: CASSSVSNQPQHF.

The genes are TRBV18 and TRBJ2-4; TRBD2 agrees at 7 bases. This CDR3 spans 16 amino acids. With V trimmed by 6 bases and J by 1 base, 9 bases remained unmatched. CDR1 KGHSH and CDR2 LQKENI come from the germline V gene. The CDR3 DNA reads TGTGCCAGCTCCCCGTGGGTAGCGGGTGCCAAAAACATTCAGTACTTC. This translates into CASSPWVAGAKNIQYF.

This clone was recorded once. The chain combines TRBV28 with TRBJ1-2; D might be TRBD1 (5 bases). CDR1 is MDHEN, CDR2 SYDVKM, per germline. The CDR3 is made up of 13 amino acids. V lost 3 bases to trimming and J lost 7 bases, with 12 bases between them. The CDR3 region is CASSFSGKTGYTF. The CDR3 bases are TGTGCCAGCAGTTTCTCAGGGAAGACTGGCTACACCTTC.

The rearrangement links TRBV30 to TRBJ2-7; possibly TRBD2 for D (5 bases). The CDR3 loop spans 11 amino acids. Trimming shortened V by 7 bases and J by 7 bases, and 14 bases separated the two germline ends. Germline lookup yields CDR1 GTSNPN and CDR2 SVGIG (reference sequence). Here the CDR3 DNA reads TGTGCCTCCTCCCGGGGTGGGGAGCAGTACTTC. Its protein is CASSRGGEQYF.